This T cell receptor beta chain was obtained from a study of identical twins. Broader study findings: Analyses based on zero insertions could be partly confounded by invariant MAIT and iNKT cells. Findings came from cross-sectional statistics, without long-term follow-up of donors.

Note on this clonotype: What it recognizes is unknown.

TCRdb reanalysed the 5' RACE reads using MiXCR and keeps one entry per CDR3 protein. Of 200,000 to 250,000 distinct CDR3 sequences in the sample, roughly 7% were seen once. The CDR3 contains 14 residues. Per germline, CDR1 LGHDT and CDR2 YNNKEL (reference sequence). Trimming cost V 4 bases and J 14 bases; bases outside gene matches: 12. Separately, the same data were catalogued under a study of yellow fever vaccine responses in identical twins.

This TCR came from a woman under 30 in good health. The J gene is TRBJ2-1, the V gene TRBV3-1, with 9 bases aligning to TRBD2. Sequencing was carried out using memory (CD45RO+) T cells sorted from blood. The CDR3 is CASSPLVGRGGEFF. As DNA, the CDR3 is TGTGCCAGCAGCCCTCTTGTAGGGCGGGGGGGCGAGTTCTTC.